This TCR beta chain derives from a study of control samples from healthy donors and cancer patients. This clone was picked up a small number of times. The table came from immunoSEQ multiplex PCR; TCRdb's copy has only in-frame clones and leaves some out. The sample holds about 120,000 clones; about 86% are singletons and the top ten take about an eighth. CDR1 GTSNPN and CDR2 SVGIG come from the germline V gene (reference sequence). CDR3 length: 14 residues. V was clipped by 2 bases and J by 4 bases; unmatched bases: 3. The rearrangement links TRBV30 to TRBJ1-4; 8 bases are shared with TRBD1. The clonotype comes from a man under 40 in good health. The sequenced sample consisted of blood. In DNA form, the CDR3 reads TGTGCCTGGAGTCGACAGGGGATTAATGAAAAACTGTTTTTT. Translation gives CAWSRQGINEKLFF.